Each of the 9 T cell receptor beta chains below was sequenced from the same sample in a study of blood T cell repertoires in COVID-19. Generated by immunoSEQ multiplex PCR, the TCRdb table keeps only in-frame clones and is missing some. Among some 150,000 clones listed, 80% were seen once. Specimen: peripheral blood. Source of these receptors: a man aged 55 to 70 with active or convalescent COVID-19.

The gene calls are TRBV18 and TRBJ2-7; a weak D match, TRBD1 (7 bases). The CDR3 extends over 13 amino acids. Trimming took off 5 bases at V and 7 bases at J, with 15 bases between the two ends. Germline lookup yields CDR1 KGHSH and CDR2 LQKENI. CDR3 in DNA: TGTGCCAGCTCAGCCGGGGGACAGCAGGAGCAGTACTTC. Amino acid sequence: CASSAGGQQEQYF.

The V and J genes are TRBV4-3 and TRBJ2-2; possibly TRBD2 for D (6 bases). Trimming removed 0 bases from V and 4 bases from J, with 15 bases in between. The CDR3 totals 17 residues. Germline CDR1 is LGHNA and CDR2 is YSLEER. Written as DNA, the CDR3 is TGCGCCAGCAGCCAAGATTGGCTAGCGACGCGCACCGGGGAGCTGTTTTTT. Protein product: CASSQDWLATRTGELFF.

This chain joins TRBV9 and TRBJ2-1; TRBD2 aligns across 9 bases. This CDR3 comprises 15 residues. The ends lost 0 bases at V and 10 bases at J; junction bases unmatched: 8. Germline CDR1 is SGDLS and CDR2 is YYNGEE. The CDR3 coding sequence is TGTGCCAGCAGCGTAGGCGGGCTAGCGGGGCGCGAGCAGTTCTTC. It translates to CASSVGGLAGREQFF.

This chain uses TRBV7-3 with TRBJ2-1, with TRBD2 matching over 11 bases. CDR1 is SGHTA, CDR2 FQGTGA, per germline. The CDR3 is made up of 15 amino acids. Germline trimming cut 8 bases from V and 3 bases from J; bases unmatched to any gene: 6. The CDR3 here is CASGPGLAGYNEQFF. CDR3 coding DNA: TGTGCCAGCGGCCCAGGACTAGCGGGCTACAATGAGCAGTTCTTC.

CDR3 residues: CSVEDPLQGAHEKLFF. CDR3 nucleotides: TGCAGCGTTGAAGATCCCCTCCAGGGGGCGCATGAAAAACTGTTTTTT. This chain connects TRBV29-1 to TRBJ1-4; the match to TRBD1 covers 8 bases. CDR1 SQVTM and CDR2 ANQGSEA come from the germline V gene. The CDR3 is 16 residues long. V was pared by 0 bases and J by 6 bases, with 9 bases of the junction left unmatched.

The J gene is TRBJ2-2, the V gene TRBV18; 8 bases line up with TRBD2. The germline gives CDR1 KGHSH, CDR2 LQKENI. The CDR3 consists of 16 residues. J lost 4 bases, V lost 1 base, and 5 bases had no gene match. DNA for the CDR3: TGTGCCAGCTCACCACTGGGTAGCGGGACCACCGGGGAGCTGTTTTTT. Translation: CASSPLGSGTTGELFF.

The chain is built from TRBV4-3 and TRBJ2-3, with D possibly being TRBD1 (6 bases). V was clipped by 3 bases and J by 0 bases, with 16 bases between them. Looked up from germline, CDR1 is LGHNA and CDR2 is YSLEER. The CDR3 runs 17 residues. The CDR3 DNA reads as TGCGCCAGCAGCCAGTCAGGGGCGAACCCTAGCACAGATACGCAGTATTTT. Encoded protein: CASSQSGANPSTDTQYF.

This clone showed up just once. The chain joins TRBV25-1 to TRBJ1-6; TRBD1 might be the D (6 bases). Trimming removed 3 bases from V and 9 bases from J, with 12 bases in between. The CDR3 is 14 residues long. Germline V gives CDR1 MGHDK, CDR2 SYGVNS. CDR3 amino acids: CASSDPGQISPLHF. In DNA, the CDR3 is TGTGCCAGCAGTGACCCTGGACAGATTTCACCCCTCCACTTT. The full variable domain, its missing parts supplied by reference TRBV25-1 and TRBJ1-6, is EADIYQTPRYLVIGTGKKITLECSQTMGHDKMYWYQQDPGMELHLIHYSYGVNSTEKGDLSSESTVSRIRTEHFPLTLESARPSHTSQYLCASSDPGQISPLHFGNGTRLTVT.

The count of this clone is one. The rearrangement links TRBV6-5 to TRBJ1-6, with a tentative D call TRBD1 (6 bases). Germline V gene data show CDR1 as MNHEY and CDR2 as SVGAGI. CDR3 length: 16 residues. V shed 4 bases and J shed 1 base, with 11 bases lying between them. In DNA form, the CDR3 reads TGTGCCAGCAGTTCCAGGGGCGGGTCCTATAATTCACCCCTCCACTTT. This codes for CASSSRGGSYNSPLHF.